This T cell receptor (beta chain) was sequenced for a study of STAT5B mutations in CD4+ large granular lymphocyte leukemia. On the study more broadly: Among healthy controls, a particular HLA allele went with more CDR3 'QG' motifs.

Sequencing was at survey level. TCRdb's table, derived via immunoSEQ multiplex PCR, lists solely in-frame clones and lacks some. The table records 40,000 to 55,000 clones, 80% to 85% of them present only once. This CDR3 contains 18 residues. The V gene's germline CDR1 is SEHNR and CDR2 FQNEAQ (reference sequence). Worth noting for this clone: The antigen is not known. At one of its ends the junction is not consistent with the germline gene, which may arise from a read error.

Study findings and constraints: The CD4+ versus CD8+ T-LGLL clonality difference may reflect limited sample size.

The TCR was taken from a human donor in good health. This chain uses TRBV7-9 with TRBJ2-6; D is unclear. Sample: CD4+ T cells from blood buffy coats. The CDR3 nucleotides read TGTGCCACCAGCCTCTGGAGTTCGGATAACTCTGGGGCCAACGTCCTGACTTTC. As protein: CATSLWSSDNSGANVLTF.